A selection of T cell receptor beta chains follows, all from one sample in a study of T cell responses to AZD1222 COVID-19 vaccine. Only in-frame clones appear in the TCRdb table, and some are missing; sequencing was by immunoSEQ multiplex PCR. The profile shows 45,000 to 70,000 clones, more than 75% of them singletons. This specimen was peripheral blood, taken on day 0 of AZD1222 vaccination. Receptors originate from an adult in good health. Each CDR3 is given with its conserved first and last residue. D genes are given only for firm matches. Rows give clone size only sometimes, using once, few, many, or a class for an expanded clone.

d_gene,abundance,v_gene,j_gene,CDR3nt,CDR3aa
TRBD1,.,TRBV28,TRBJ1-3,TGTGCCAGCAGACTCGTGGGACAGCCGATGGGCGACTCTGGAAACACCATATATTTT,CASRLVGQPMGDSGNTIYF
.,.,TRBV30,TRBJ2-2,TGTGCCTGGGCCTCCGGCACCGGGGAGCTGTTTTTT,CAWASGTGELFF
TRBD2,few,TRBV30,TRBJ2-5,TGTGCCTGTCAGCGGGAGCAGGTGGAGACCCAGTACTTC,CACQREQVETQYF
.,medium-sized,TRBV7-3,TRBJ1-1,TGTGCCAGCAGCGTGGGGGGACAAGTGAACACTGAAGCTTTCTTT,CASSVGGQVNTEAFF
.,.,TRBV28,TRBJ2-5,TGTGCCAGCAGTTTTTGGGAGCCAGGGGAGGGAGAGACCCAGTACTTC,CASSFWEPGEGETQYF
TRBD1,.,TRBV6-5,TRBJ1-2,TGTGCCAGCGGGAGCCGGGACAGGGCTGTGGGGGGCTACACCTTC,CASGSRDRAVGGYTF
.,.,TRBV5-4,TRBJ2-7,TGTGCCAGCAGCCTAGGACAGTTACACTCCTACGAGCAGTACTTC,CASSLGQLHSYEQYF
TRBD1,.,TRBV6-1,TRBJ2-7,TGTGCCAGCAGTGATCAACGATCAGGGGGCGAGCAGTACTTC,CASSDQRSGGEQYF
TRBD2,.,TRBV27,TRBJ2-1,TGTGCCAGCAGTTCGGGACCTAGCGGGAGGTTTGCCTACAATGAGCAGTTCTTC,CASSSGPSGRFAYNEQFF
.,few,TRBV29-1,TRBJ1-2,TGCAGCGTTGAAGATCGAGCTTCTTCTGATGGCTACACCTTC,CSVEDRASSDGYTF
TRBD1,.,TRBV28,TRBJ1-2,TGTGCCAGCAGTCCGGGACAGGGGAACTATGGCTACACCTTC,CASSPGQGNYGYTF
TRBD1,.,TRBV27,TRBJ1-1,TGTGCCACCGCATGGACAGGGCCGAACACTGAAGCTTTCTTT,CATAWTGPNTEAFF
TRBD1,.,TRBV29-1,TRBJ1-1,TGCAGCGTTGGACAGGGCACTGAAGCTTTCTTT,CSVGQGTEAFF
.,.,TRBV4-2,TRBJ1-4,TGTGCCAGCAGCCAAGACCGAATAAATCAAGAAAAACTGTTTTTT,CASSQDRINQEKLFF
TRBD1,.,TRBV4-2,TRBJ1-2,TGTGCCAGCAGCCAAGGGACAGGGAACTATGGCTACACCTTC,CASSQGTGNYGYTF
TRBD1,.,TRBV27,TRBJ1-2,TGTGCCAGCAGCCCCTACGTACTTCAGGGGGGCCGCTATGGCTACACCTTC,CASSPYVLQGGRYGYTF
.,.,TRBV21-1,TRBJ1-1,TGTGCCAGCAGCAAAGAAGTAAGGACAGATGAAGCTTTCTTT,CASSKEVRTDEAFF
.,.,TRBV6-5,TRBJ1-4,TGTGCCACCCAGGGTAGTGCAACTAATGAAAAACTGTTTTTT,CATQGSATNEKLFF
.,.,TRBV5-1,TRBJ2-5,TGCGCCAGCAGCTTGGACCTACAAGAGACCCAGTACTTC,CASSLDLQETQYF
TRBD1,once,TRBV19,TRBJ1-2,TGTGCCAGTAGTATAGGCCCGGACAGGGTCTATGGCTACACCTTC,CASSIGPDRVYGYTF
.,medium-sized,TRBV10-1,TRBJ1-2,TGCGCCAGCAGTGAGGGCCATGACGGCCTTCCTCGCCGGGGGACTAACTATGGCTACACCTTC,CASSEGHDGLPRRGTNYGYTF
.,few,TRBV12-3/TRBV12-4,TRBJ1-2,TGTGCCAGCAGTCGGGACTCAGCTGGGTTCACCTTC,CASSRDSAGFTF
.,.,TRBV4-2,TRBJ1-2,TGTGCCAGCAGCCAAGATTTTGCCGGGGGCGCCGGTGGCTACACCTTC,CASSQDFAGGAGGYTF
TRBD1,.,TRBV3-1/TRBV3-2,TRBJ2-7,TGTGCCAGCAGCCAAGAACAGGGGGCCTCCGAGCAGTACTTC,CASSQEQGASEQYF
.,.,TRBV2,TRBJ1-6,TGTGCCAGCAGTGAAGGGCAGGCCATGGGTTCACCCCTCCACTTT,CASSEGQAMGSPLHF
.,.,TRBV6-6,TRBJ1-1,TGTGCCAGCACCCTAAACCCGGAGGCTGAAGCTTTCTTT,CASTLNPEAEAFF
TRBD2,.,TRBV2,TRBJ2-3,TGTGCCAGCAGCCTGGAATTAGCGGGAGCGGGCACAGATACGCAGTATTTT,CASSLELAGAGTDTQYF
.,.,TRBV7-9,TRBJ2-7,TGTGCCAGCAGCTTAGGTGGGGCCCTGTTAGACTACGAGCAGTACTTC,CASSLGGALLDYEQYF
TRBD1,.,TRBV7-9,TRBJ2-7,TGTGCCAGCAGCTCACCCGGGACAGGGGTCGATAGGGCTCACTTC,CASSSPGTGVDRAHF
TRBD2,.,TRBV30,TRBJ2-5,TGTGCCTGGAGTGTAGGAGCGGGAGATTTTACCCAGTACTTC,CAWSVGAGDFTQYF
TRBD2,few,TRBV3-1/TRBV3-2,TRBJ2-7,TGTGCCAGCAGCCACGGGAGGGCAACCGAGCAGTACTTC,CASSHGRATEQYF
TRBD1,.,TRBV9,TRBJ2-7,TGTGCCAGCAGCGTCTACGACAGGGATCGCGAGCAGTACTTC,CASSVYDRDREQYF
.,.,TRBV28,TRBJ2-7,TGTGCCAGCAGCCCCAAGGTCGACAGACCCTACGAGCAGTACTTC,CASSPKVDRPYEQYF
.,.,TRBV7-3,TRBJ2-5,TGTGCCAGCAGCTTAGGGGCCGCGGGGTTCCAAGAGACCCAGTACTTC,CASSLGAAGFQETQYF
.,.,TRBV28,TRBJ2-2,TGTGCCAGCAGTTTTACCGGGGAGCTGTTTTTT,CASSFTGELFF
.,.,TRBV6-5,TRBJ1-6,TGTGCCAGCAGCCGTACTAGGTTGGGTTCACCCCTCCACTTT,CASSRTRLGSPLHF
.,once,TRBV7-9,TRBJ2-5,TGTGCCAGCAGCTTAGGCCAGTACCAAGAGACCCAGTACTTC,CASSLGQYQETQYF
.,.,TRBV19,TRBJ1-5,TGTGCCAGCGAATTCGGCGTAGAGAGTGGGAGGACAGCCAGGACGATCAGGCCCCAGCATTTT,CASEFGVESGRTARTIRPQHF
.,.,TRBV4-1,TRBJ1-2,TGCGCCAGCAGCGAACAACAGGGATATGGCTACACCTTC,CASSEQQGYGYTF
.,.,TRBV11-3,TRBJ2-2,TGTGCCAGCAGCTCCGGACTGACCCCGGACACCGGGGAGCTGTTTTTT,CASSSGLTPDTGELFF
.,.,TRBV28,TRBJ1-1,TGTGCCAGCAGTTCTATCCCGGCGGGGGAGATTGTTGCTTTCTTT,CASSSIPAGEIVAFF
.,few,TRBV20-1,TRBJ2-3,TGCAGTGCTGGGAGAGATACGCAGTATTTT,CSAGRDTQYF
.,.,TRBV3-1/TRBV3-2,TRBJ2-5,TGTGCCAGCAGCCAACGAGATAACAGGTGGGAGACCCAGTACTTC,CASSQRDNRWETQYF
TRBD1,.,TRBV3-1/TRBV3-2,TRBJ2-7,TGTGCCAGCAGCCAGGGACAGATCTACGAGCAGTACTTC,CASSQGQIYEQYF
.,.,TRBV29-1,TRBJ2-1,TGCAGCGTTGATGGGGTGGCAGGGCTCGATGAGCAGTTCTTC,CSVDGVAGLDEQFF
TRBD1,once,TRBV19,TRBJ2-7,TGTGCCAGTAGTGTCGGGACAGCCGTTTCGTACGAGCAGTACTTC,CASSVGTAVSYEQYF
.,.,TRBV7-2,TRBJ1-6,TGTGCCAGCAGCTTACAGGAAGGTCATTCACCCCTCCACTTT,CASSLQEGHSPLHF
.,.,TRBV19,TRBJ1-2,TGTGCGGTCAACAGGGTTAGCGGTGGCTACACCTTC,CAVNRVSGGYTF
.,.,TRBV2,TRBJ1-2,TGTGCCAGCACCAGCTCGCGGACCGCTTATGGCTACACCTTC,CASTSSRTAYGYTF
TRBD2,.,TRBV7-9,TRBJ2-2,TGTGCCAGCAGCTTTACCCCCCTAGCGGGAGTCAGTTCCACCGGGGAGCTGTTTTTT,CASSFTPLAGVSSTGELFF
.,.,TRBV4-3,TRBJ2-1,TGCGCCAGCAGCCAGAAGTCCGGAAATGAGCAGTTCTTC,CASSQKSGNEQFF
.,.,TRBV7-3,TRBJ1-5,TGTGCCAGCAGCCTGGGGCCGAGTCAGCCCCAGCATTTT,CASSLGPSQPQHF
TRBD2,.,TRBV4-2,TRBJ2-1,TGTGCCAGCAGCCAAAAGCGGGAGCAAGGCAATGAGCAGTTCTTC,CASSQKREQGNEQFF
.,.,TRBV7-9,TRBJ1-1,TGTGCCAGCAGCTTTGCCCTTCTGAGGGACACTGAAGCTTTCTTT,CASSFALLRDTEAFF
.,.,TRBV5-1,TRBJ2-2,TGCGCCAGCAGCTTGGATCGTGTCACCGGGGAGCTGTTTTTT,CASSLDRVTGELFF
.,.,TRBV9,TRBJ2-7,TGTGCCAGCAGCGTATCCCTTAAGACTCCTACGAGGGAGCAGTACTTC,CASSVSLKTPTREQYF
TRBD1,.,TRBV29-1,TRBJ2-3,TGCAGCGTGTCGGGACAGGGCCAGTATTTT,CSVSGQGQYF
TRBD2,.,TRBV3-1/TRBV3-2,TRBJ2-1,TGTGCCAGCAGCCAAGGTAGCGGGAGGGGATACAATGAGCAGTTCTTC,CASSQGSGRGYNEQFF
.,.,TRBV5-4,TRBJ1-3,TGTGCCAGCAGCTCTCGTGGGGGTGGAAACACCATATATTTT,CASSSRGGGNTIYF
.,.,TRBV5-1,TRBJ1-1,TGCGCCAGCAGCCCCTGGAGGGGCACTGAAGCTTTCTTT,CASSPWRGTEAFF